The present T cell receptor (beta chain) was sequenced within a study of regulatory T cells in long-lasting Graves disease. Time point noted: newly diagnosed GD, antithyroid drugs for less than 3 months. PBMC-derived RNA was used for the TCR library. In its sample, this clonotype was seen many times. Its antigen is not identified. Arm-PCR of CDR3 regions with iRepertoire HTBI primers generated TCR beta libraries. TCRdb reprocessed the multiplex PCR reads via MiXCR and lists one record per CDR3 protein. The sample has roughly 530,000 distinct CDR3 sequences, 15% to 20% seen once. The study's findings and limits: Rather than thyroid tissue, only peripheral blood underwent study. Favored usage of TRBV28, TRBJ1-2 and TRBJ2-5 was recorded in persistent disease.

Germline V CDR1 and CDR2: WNHNN, SYGVQD (reference sequence). The CDR3 totals 15 residues. V lost 3 bases and J 0 bases, leaving 11 bases between the germline ends. The sample was also linked to a second study, of T cells in Graves' hyperthyroidism and ophthalmopathy. Per that paper: Diagnostic decisions used clinical symptoms, serum thyroxine and TRAb, thyroid ultrasound and orbital computed tomography. Ophthalmopathy could be told apart from stable hyperthyroidism with a 13 V-J model.

The TCR was taken from a woman aged 35-60 years with Graves disease. This sample comprised peripheral blood mononuclear cells (PBMCs), obtained at new diagnosis, from a patient treated with antithyroid drugs. The J gene is TRBJ2-5, the V gene TRBV10-1; the D gene could be TRBD1 or TRBD2 (5 bases each). Here the CDR3 DNA reads TGCGCCAGCAGTGACACGGGACCGCACCAAGAGACCCAGTACTTC. This codes for CASSDTGPHQETQYF.